The T cell receptor (beta chain) described here comes from a study of T cell repertoires in cytomegalovirus infection. The wider study: Recently identified HLA-C-restricted CMV epitopes were used, and well-studied HLA-B-restricted CMV epitopes were used as well. General study points: HLA-C-restricted CMV clonotypes gave the most frequent clonotype in two of eight donors. CMV carriers with the relevant HLA were identified by cumulative public TCR beta family frequency.

CDR1 and CDR2 (germline): SGDLS, YYNGEE. The trim removed 0 bases at V and 7 bases at J, leaving 4 bases unmatched. CDR3 length equals 15 residues. On this clonotype itself: Antigen specificity is unknown.

TCRdb re-called the reads with MiXCR, one entry per CDR3 protein. In the table there are approximately 990,000 distinct CDR3 sequences, around 30% of which are singletons. Sample: cultured CD8+ T cells from PBMCs, taken from culture after CMV antigen stimulation. The receptor's source is a human donor in good health (CMV status not recorded). Some clones in this sample may be carry-over from other donors' samples. The J gene is TRBJ2-1, the V gene TRBV9; 10 bases line up with TRBD1. CDR3 amino acids: CASSVGQGARNEQFF. The CDR3 DNA reads as TGTGCCAGCAGCGTAGGACAGGGGGCAAGGAATGAGCAGTTCTTC.